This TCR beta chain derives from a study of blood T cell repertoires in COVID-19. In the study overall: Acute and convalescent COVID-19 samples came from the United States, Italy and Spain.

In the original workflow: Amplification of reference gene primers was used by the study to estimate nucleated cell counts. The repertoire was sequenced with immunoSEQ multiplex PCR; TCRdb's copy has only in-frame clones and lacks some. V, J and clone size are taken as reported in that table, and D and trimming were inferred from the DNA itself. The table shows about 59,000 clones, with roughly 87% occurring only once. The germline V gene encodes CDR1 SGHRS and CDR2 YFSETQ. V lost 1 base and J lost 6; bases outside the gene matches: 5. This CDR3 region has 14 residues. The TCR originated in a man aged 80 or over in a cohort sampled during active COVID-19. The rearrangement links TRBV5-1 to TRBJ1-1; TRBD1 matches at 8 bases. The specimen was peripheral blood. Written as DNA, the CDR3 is TGCGCCAGCAGCTTGTTGGCGACAGGGGCTGAAGCTTTCTTT. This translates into CASSLLATGAEAFF.